This TCR beta chain derives from a study of a mutant IDH1 vaccine in newly diagnosed glioma. Whole-study context: Vaccinations were initiated 4-6 weeks following radiotherapy alone, or were given together with temozolomide cycles. Patients under treatment included 62.5% males and approximately 38% females and had a mean age of roughly 43 years.

Notes on this clone: The antigen is undetermined.

Germline V lookup: CDR1 SGHRS, CDR2 YFSETQ. The trim removed 4 bases at V and 6 bases at J, leaving 6 bases unmatched. CDR3 size: 14 residues. The time point: week 23, last vaccination. Each vaccine dose was 300 ug of mutant IDH1 20-mer peptide, with topical imiquimod. Each donor presented with a new WHO grade 3 or 4 astrocytoma that tested IDH1-mutant and showed ATRX loss. Profiling relied on immunoSEQ multiplex PCR, and the TCRdb table lists in-frame clones only, not all of them. The table includes about 33,000 clones, over 75% detected once. Overall study results and limits: Overall, around 93% of patients had vaccine-induced immune responses.

The V and J genes are TRBV5-1 and TRBJ1-4; 7 bases align to TRBD1. The source of this sequence is a man aged 40-49 years with glioma. Here the sequenced sample was PBMCs, taken from a glioma patient whose treatment included an IDH1 peptide vaccine. DNA for the CDR3: TGCGCCAGCAGCCCGGGGACAGTAGATGAAAAACTGTTTTTT. Protein sequence: CASSPGTVDEKLFF.